A selection of T cell receptor beta chains follows, all from one sample in a study of T cells after yellow fever vaccination. One entry per CDR3 protein, called by TCRdb with MiXCR from the 5' RACE reads. The table records about 85,000 distinct CDR3 sequences, less than 15% of them present only once. Specimen: CD8+ T cells not binding an NS4B(214-222) dextramer, sorted from PBMCs, collected less than 25 days after the first yellow fever vaccination. The receptors here all came from a young man who received the YFV17D yellow fever vaccine. Each CDR3 is given without its conserved first and last residue. Each record gives: V gene, J gene, CDR3 protein.

TRBV7-9,TRBJ1-1,ASSSQGLTEAF
TRBV21-1,TRBJ2-5,ASRIEETQY
TRBV19,TRBJ2-1,ASSIGAGTYNEQF
TRBV10-3,TRBJ2-1,AITPLAGARDEQF
TRBV29-1,TRBJ2-3,SVEDLEGTQY
TRBV7-6,TRBJ2-5,ASSLALRQETQY
TRBV29-1,TRBJ2-1,SVDGLGSYNEQF
TRBV27,TRBJ2-5,ASSLSRGGAKETQY
TRBV12-3/TRBV12-4,TRBJ2-1,ASSTAATTYNEQF
TRBV7-8,TRBJ1-4,ASSHRIRDSAVEKGLF
TRBV4-1,TRBJ2-3,ASSQDMQGWDTQY
TRBV25-1,TRBJ1-1,ASSDRMTEAF
TRBV12-3/TRBV12-4,TRBJ1-2,ASTQGQWGGYT
TRBV3-1,TRBJ2-3,ASSQTLTDTQY
TRBV6-2/TRBV6-3,TRBJ2-5,ASTTSGGSNQETQY
TRBV20-1,TRBJ2-7,SARAAGTGAYEQY
TRBV10-2,TRBJ1-2,ASSEWGLGDGSTMANYGYT
TRBV4-1,TRBJ2-1,ASSQEIGGGPGNEQF